This entry features one TCR beta chain sequence. This clone was detected once. Its binding antigen is unknown. There are no base qualities to consult, and no much larger clone falls within one base. The germline V gene gives CDR1 as LGHNT and CDR2 as FRNRAP. Cut back by 1 base and 4 bases, the V and J ends lie 7 bases apart. Its CDR3 holds 13 amino acids, cysteine through phenylalanine. Left in the record is the CDR3 DNA by itself, 39 bases read in frame from the first base. In total, about 650 healthy bone marrow donors made up the cohort. At the time of sampling, all cohort members were nominally healthy, though unrecorded immune exposures were likely present. The donor was CMV seronegative and was included in the group of several hundred seronegative cohort members. A peripheral blood sample was provided by each donor, and peripheral blood mononuclear cells were used for TCR beta sequencing. The Qiagen DNeasy Blood Extraction Kit was used to extract genomic DNA from the blood cell samples.

These data come from a study of cytomegalovirus exposure and HLA in healthy donors (TCRdb year 2017). For the study in its entirety: An earlier analysis of 587 of the donors reported roughly 300 Gb of sequence data and 90 million to 120 million unique TCR beta sequences obtained from roughly 170 million T cells. About 300 gigabases of sequencing data and roughly 80 million unique TCR sequences made up an early release that covered roughly 670 HLA-typed donors. Of the 350 to 450 genotyped donors, about 84% fell in the genetic ancestry cluster associated with self-reported Caucasian donors. The study aimed to test whether signatures of past pathogen exposure could be identified by cataloging public T cell receptors. The study profiled the T cell repertoires of fewer than 850 subjects by immunosequencing and related them to cytomegalovirus serostatus. Besides the first cohort of about 730 subjects, a separate validation cohort made up of around 120 different subjects was used. To predict cytomegalovirus infection status, the study combined high-throughput TCR immunosequencing, statistical association of individual TCRs with disease status, and machine learning. In a later analysis, previously published TCR beta repertoires from 550 to 700 donors were re-analyzed and high-resolution HLA genotyping was added so that TCR occurrence patterns could be studied. Rather than using new phenotypic data, the later analysis identified candidate immune exposures from TCR beta sequences and from how often those sequences occurred across donors. An earlier analysis of 587 of the donors used high-throughput TCR beta sequencing to judge whether each TCR beta V gene segment behaved as functional or pseudogenic. Donor age, sex, ethnicity and CMV serostatus were compiled alongside the repertoire data. A later genetic analysis used genome-wide SNP genotypes for 398 of the 666 donors, treating that subset as a discovery cohort. Every repertoire in the discovery cohort had been generated on one and the same sequencing platform. Class I and class II HLA loci were covered by the typing at four-digit resolution. The number of typed donors differed by locus: roughly 629-640 for A, B, C, DRB1 and DQB1; some 540 for DQA1; some 610 for DPA1; and roughly 450 for DPB1. Four or five DR-DQ haplotypes were handled as single units for association and clustering, since linkage in the cohort was strong. Across approximately 400 genotyped donors of the cohort, an average of about 250,000 unique TCR beta nucleotide sequences per donor were sequenced, and roughly a sixth of those sequences were non-productive. Paper-wide results and their limitations: Most CMV-associated TCR beta chains appeared to be HLA-restricted in a later analysis, and the HLA associations seemed to be driven largely by CMV exposure. Specific HLA alleles were associated with 15,000 to 20,000 TCR beta sequences at a false discovery rate of 0.05 in a later analysis. Approximately 18 rarely observed V segments, including chromosome 9 orphons, were excluded from the earlier analysis of about 600 of the donors because counts were too low. A later analysis reported that several top co-occurrence clusters appeared linked to parvovirus B19, influenza, CMV and Epstein-Barr virus. In an earlier analysis of more than 450 of the donors, most TCR beta V segments were observed in productive rearrangements about 90% or about 30% of the time, broadly matching IMGT annotations. The presence/absence analyses assumed that sequencing depth was roughly uniform across donors, and that assumption may not be true. Because HLA typing was missing for some donors at each locus, association tests included only the typed subset. Immune exposure information for the cohort was limited to CMV serostatus. This cohort had only TCR beta chains sequenced, and the lack of alpha or paired-chain data limited which features could be detected. A later genetic analysis reported fewer N-insertions in productive TCRs among donors in an Asian-associated ancestry cluster than the roughly 700-donor mean. The classifier was reported to diagnose cytomegalovirus status with high specificity and sensitivity in both the original and validation cohorts. Some IMGT-functional V segments, including TRBV6-2 and TRBV6-3, could not be distinguished by the 87-base-pair reads and were therefore excluded. Strong co-occurrence of HLA alleles, especially DR and DQ, made assigning TCR associations to individual alleles difficult. A group of highly shared sequence variants was considered likely to be a technical artifact of the sequencing pipeline. While some public TCRs were present in many individuals, most TCR sequences turned up only very rarely across donors. In a later analysis, TCR association rates were found to vary across HLA loci, with the most associated TCRs seen for DRB1 alleles and the fewest for HLA-C alleles. In vitro tests confirmed that a few of the cytomegalovirus-associated TCR beta chains recognize cytomegalovirus antigens. In the study, about 150 TCR beta chains were listed as associated with cytomegalovirus. A further reported finding was that TCR beta sequences accurately predicted the HLA-A and HLA-B alleles for most subjects in the first cohort. A later genetic analysis associated a missense DCLRE1C variant with V-gene and J-gene trimming of TCR beta chains, and an independent cohort replicated the association. In a later analysis, HLA-associated TCR beta chains were found to be more clonally expanded and to have lower generation probabilities than equally common non-associated chains. Correlated functional status among segregating V segments might be attributable to linkage disequilibrium, but an unknown experimental factor could not be ruled out. The authors suggested that the approach could potentially be extended to other disease states and immunological phenotypes.

The library was built by means of the immunoSEQ multiplex PCR assay. A mixture of 60 forward primers for TCR Vbeta segments and 13 reverse primers for TCR Jbeta segments was used in the multiplex PCR. A multiplex PCR assay on genomic DNA amplified the CDR3 region of rearranged TCR beta genes. The amplified TCR beta libraries were sequenced on the Illumina HiSeq System as 87-base-pair reads. In the source study's methods: In a later analysis, around 80 million unique TCR beta chains were counted across the 500 to 850 repertoires, and roughly 11 million of these chains were shared by at least two donors. To remove PCR and sequencing errors, raw reads were error-corrected and collapsed into unique sequences using a nearest-neighbor algorithm that merged closely related sequences. To assign V, D and J gene segments, CDR3 sequences were aligned to IMGT reference sequences. For a sequence to be retained, at least a six-nucleotide match to both a V gene segment and a J gene segment was required. A rearrangement counted as productive if the CDR3 had no stop codons and remained in frame with V and J, and every other rearrangement counted as non-productive. CDR3 was defined by IMGT convention, running from the second conserved V-encoded cysteine to the conserved J-encoded phenylalanine. In an earlier analysis of roughly 610 of the donors, sequences lacking an unambiguous match to a single V gene segment were excluded. An earlier analysis of almost 600 of the donors classified V segments as functional when productive rearrangements were above 56.7% and as segregating when the standard deviation between donors was above 5%. A statistical classification framework was developed to diagnose cytomegalovirus status using the catalog of TCR beta chain sequences. In a later analysis, TCR nucleotide sequences were compared against IMGT/GENE-DB human TR gene sequences so that V and J genes could be assigned. A later analysis assigned CDR3 sequences and most-parsimonious VDJ recombination scenarios with the TCRdist pipeline. In a later analysis, each TCR beta chain was defined by its CDR3 amino acid sequence together with its V-gene family, and reads lacking a unique V-gene family were excluded. A later analysis removed roughly 590 highly shared, low-generation-probability nucleotide sequences to deal with suspected cross-contamination and a sequencing artifact. In a later analysis, a clonal expansion index was calculated for each public chain from normalized within-repertoire ranks of inferred template counts. A later analysis computed generation probabilities with a VDJ recombination model fitted to out-of-frame rearrangements, and checked the results against IGoR. A later analysis scored TCR-TCR, TCR-HLA and TCR-CMV co-occurrence with hypergeometric tests, applying a repertoire-size bias correction to TCR pairs. To estimate false discovery rates, a later analysis permuted the HLA or CMV assignments 20 times. In a later analysis, co-occurring TCRs were grouped using DBSCAN, with TCRdist sequence similarity added in when clustering inside HLA-allele-positive subsets. For co-occurrence clustering, repertoires with fewer than 30,000 or more than 120,000 public chains were excluded, along with roughly five repertoires with anomalous nucleotide sharing. This immuneACCESS table, as held by TCRdb, lists in-frame sequences with V and J called but not all clones. Of the missing ones, under half trace to an unresolved V gene in checked studies; the others have no known cause. That table gives V, J and clone size, and the DNA gave D and trimming. The sample table shows roughly 150,000 clones, and roughly four fifths are seen once. The top ten hold under 1.5% of the sample.

Sequenced material: PBMCs. This chain is built from TRBV12-5 and TRBJ2-5; the D gene is not confidently resolved. The clonotype was recovered from a man between 18 and 35 years old in good health and CMV-seronegative. The CDR3 region reads CASGLGRGETQYF. The nucleotides read TGTGCTAGTGGTTTGGGTAGAGGAGAGACCCAGTACTTC.